This T cell receptor (beta chain) was observed in a study of blood T cell repertoires in COVID-19. In the study overall: The samples span acute and convalescent COVID-19 from the United States, Italy and Spain. Nucleic acid was either cDNA or gDNA, and it came from T cells, B-cell-depleted T cells, or PBMCs.

Original analysis: Nucleated cell number was recorded as an estimate derived from reference gene primer amplification. Generated by immunoSEQ multiplex PCR, the TCRdb table keeps only in-frame clones and is missing some. V and J calls and clone size are those listed in that table; D and trimming were worked out from the DNA. The sample contains around 170,000 clones, around 88% of which appear only once. The CDR3 has 15 residues. Germline lookup yields CDR1 SGHRS and CDR2 YFSETQ. The J segment lost 2 bases and the V segment lost 3 bases, leaving 2 bases of the junction unmatched. The V and J genes are TRBV5-1 and TRBJ2-3; TRBD2 matches 11 bases. The TCR comes from a woman in her 30s with acute or convalescent COVID-19. The sequenced sample was peripheral blood. In DNA form, the CDR3 reads TGCGCCAGCAGCTCGACTAGCGGGGCCACAGATACGCAGTATTTT. It codes for CASSSTSGATDTQYF.